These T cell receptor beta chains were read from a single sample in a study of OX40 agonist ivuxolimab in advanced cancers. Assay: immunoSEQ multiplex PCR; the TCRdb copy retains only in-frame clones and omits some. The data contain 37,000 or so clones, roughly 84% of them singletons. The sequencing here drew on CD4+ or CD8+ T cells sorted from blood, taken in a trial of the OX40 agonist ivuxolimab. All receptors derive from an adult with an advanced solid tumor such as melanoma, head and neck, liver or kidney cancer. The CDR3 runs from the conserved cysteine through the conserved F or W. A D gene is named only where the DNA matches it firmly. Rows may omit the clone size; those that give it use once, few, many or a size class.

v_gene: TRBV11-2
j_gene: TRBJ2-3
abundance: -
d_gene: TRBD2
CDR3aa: CASSITLAGGPDTQYF
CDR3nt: TGTGCCAGCAGCATTACACTAGCGGGGGGCCCAGATACGCAGTATTTT

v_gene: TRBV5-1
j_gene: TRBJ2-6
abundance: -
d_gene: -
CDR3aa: CASSEDGSSGANVLTF
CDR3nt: TGCGCCAGCAGCGAGGACGGGAGCTCTGGGGCCAACGTCCTGACTTTC

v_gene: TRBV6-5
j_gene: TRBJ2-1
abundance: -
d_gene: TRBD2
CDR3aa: CASSYSGTSSHNEQFF
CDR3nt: TGTGCCAGCAGTTACTCTGGGACTAGCTCTCACAATGAGCAGTTCTTC

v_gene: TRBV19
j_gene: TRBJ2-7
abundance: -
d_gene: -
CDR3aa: CASSISKLSYEQYF
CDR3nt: TGTGCCAGTAGTATCTCAAAGCTATCCTACGAGCAGTACTTC

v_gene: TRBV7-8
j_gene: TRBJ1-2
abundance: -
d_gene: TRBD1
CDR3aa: CASSPKTGDLPVNYGYTF
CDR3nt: TGTGCCAGCAGCCCTAAGACAGGGGACCTTCCCGTTAACTATGGCTACACCTTC

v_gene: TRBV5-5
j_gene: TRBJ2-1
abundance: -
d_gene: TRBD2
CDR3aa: CASDEGLQQFF
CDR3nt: TGTGCCAGTGATGAGGGACTACAGCAGTTCTTC

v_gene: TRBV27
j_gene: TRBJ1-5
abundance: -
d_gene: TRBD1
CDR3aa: CASSSGTANQPQHF
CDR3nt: TGTGCCAGCAGTTCGGGGACAGCGAATCAGCCCCAGCATTTT

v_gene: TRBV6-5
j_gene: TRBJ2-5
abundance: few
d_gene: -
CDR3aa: CASSYGGEATQYF
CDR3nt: TGTGCCAGCAGTTACGGCGGGGAAGCGACCCAGTACTTC

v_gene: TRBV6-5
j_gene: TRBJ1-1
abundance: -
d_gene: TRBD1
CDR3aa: CASSGTEIGTEAFF
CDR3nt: TGTGCCAGCAGCGGGACAGAGATAGGCACTGAAGCTTTCTTT

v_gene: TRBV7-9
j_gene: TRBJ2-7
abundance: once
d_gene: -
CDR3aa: CASSDYYEQYF
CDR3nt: TGTGCCAGCAGCGATTACTACGAGCAGTACTTC

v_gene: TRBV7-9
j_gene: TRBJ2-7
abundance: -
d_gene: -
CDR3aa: CASSWYLGEEASYEQYF
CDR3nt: TGTGCCAGCAGCTGGTACCTTGGGGAAGAGGCTTCCTACGAGCAGTACTTC

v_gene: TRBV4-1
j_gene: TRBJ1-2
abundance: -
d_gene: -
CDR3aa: CASSQDSLEGILYGYTF
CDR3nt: TGCGCCAGCAGCCAAGACAGTTTGGAAGGTATACTCTATGGCTACACCTTC

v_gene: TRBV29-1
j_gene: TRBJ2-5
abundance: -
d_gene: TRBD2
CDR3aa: CSVADVAGFNPQETQYF
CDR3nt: TGCAGCGTTGCGGATGTAGCGGGGTTTAATCCCCAAGAGACCCAGTACTTC

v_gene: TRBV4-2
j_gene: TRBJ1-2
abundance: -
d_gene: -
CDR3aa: CASSQDVGRDGYTF
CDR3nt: TGTGCCAGCAGCCAAGATGTAGGCAGGGATGGCTACACCTTC

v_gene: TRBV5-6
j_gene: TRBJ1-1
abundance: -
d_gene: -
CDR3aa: CASSLARADTEAFF
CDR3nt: TGTGCCAGCAGCTTGGCCAGGGCCGACACTGAAGCTTTCTTT

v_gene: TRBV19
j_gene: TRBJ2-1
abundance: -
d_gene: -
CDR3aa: CASSIALGAYNEQFF
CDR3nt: TGTGCCAGTAGTATAGCCCTGGGTGCCTACAATGAGCAGTTCTTC